This record looks at one T cell receptor beta chain sequence and its context. The data are from a study of blood T cell repertoires in COVID-19. Trimming took off 1 base at V and 2 bases at J, with 11 bases between the two ends. The CDR3 is made up of 16 amino acids. Germline values: CDR1 SEHNR, CDR2 FQNEAQ (reference sequence). The repertoire was sequenced with immunoSEQ multiplex PCR; TCRdb's copy has only in-frame clones and lacks some. The sample has some 400,000 clones; more than 85% are singletons. This receptor was taken from a human donor in a cohort sampled during active COVID-19. Sequences were obtained from peripheral blood. The chain joins TRBV7-9 to TRBJ2-2; D gene unclear. The CDR3 loop reads CASSLGRFSNTGELFF. The CDR3 DNA sequence: TGTGCCAGCAGCTTAGGCAGGTTCTCAAACACCGGGGAGCTGTTTTTT.